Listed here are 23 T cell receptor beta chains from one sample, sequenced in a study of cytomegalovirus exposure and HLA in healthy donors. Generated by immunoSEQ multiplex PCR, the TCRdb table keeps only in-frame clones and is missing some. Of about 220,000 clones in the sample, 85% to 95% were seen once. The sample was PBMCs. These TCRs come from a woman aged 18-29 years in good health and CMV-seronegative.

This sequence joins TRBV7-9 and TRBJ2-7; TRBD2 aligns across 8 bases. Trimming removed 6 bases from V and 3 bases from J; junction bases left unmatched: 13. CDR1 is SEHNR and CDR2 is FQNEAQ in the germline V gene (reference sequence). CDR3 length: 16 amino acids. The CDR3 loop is CASSLQRGTSFYEQYF. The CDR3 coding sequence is TGTGCCAGCAGTCTTCAGAGAGGGACTAGTTTCTACGAGCAGTACTTC.

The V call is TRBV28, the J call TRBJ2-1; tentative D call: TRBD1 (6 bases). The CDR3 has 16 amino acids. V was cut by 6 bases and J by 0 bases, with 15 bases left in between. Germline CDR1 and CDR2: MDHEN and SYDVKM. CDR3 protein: CASRTTGSTSYNEQFF. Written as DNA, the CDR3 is TGTGCCAGCAGGACGACAGGTTCTACCTCCTACAATGAGCAGTTCTTC. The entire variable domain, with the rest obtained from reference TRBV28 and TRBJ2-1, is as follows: DVKVTQSSRYLVKRTGEKVFLECVQDMDHENMFWYRQDPGLGLRLIYFSYDVKMKEKGDIPEGYSVSREKKERFSLILESASTNQTSMYLCASRTTGSTSYNEQFFGPGTRLTVL.

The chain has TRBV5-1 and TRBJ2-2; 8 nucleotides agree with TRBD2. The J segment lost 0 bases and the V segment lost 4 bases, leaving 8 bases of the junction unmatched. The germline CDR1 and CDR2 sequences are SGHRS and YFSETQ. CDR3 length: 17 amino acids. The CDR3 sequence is CASSHLTSGTNTGELFF. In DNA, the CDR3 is TGCGCCAGCAGCCACCTCACTAGCGGAACGAACACCGGGGAGCTGTTTTTT.

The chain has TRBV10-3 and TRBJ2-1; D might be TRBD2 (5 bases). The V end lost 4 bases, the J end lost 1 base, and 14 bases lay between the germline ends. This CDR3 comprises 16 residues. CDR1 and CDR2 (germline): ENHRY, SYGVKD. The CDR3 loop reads CAISVLTSESYNEQFF. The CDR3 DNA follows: TGTGCCATCAGTGTTCTTACTAGTGAGTCCTACAATGAGCAGTTCTTC.

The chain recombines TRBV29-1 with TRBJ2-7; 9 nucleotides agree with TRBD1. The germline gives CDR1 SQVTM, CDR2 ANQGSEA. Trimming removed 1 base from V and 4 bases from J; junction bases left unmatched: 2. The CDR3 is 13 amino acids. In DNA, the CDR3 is TGCAGCGTTGAAGGACAGGGGGTGTACGAGCAGTACTTC. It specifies CSVEGQGVYEQYF.

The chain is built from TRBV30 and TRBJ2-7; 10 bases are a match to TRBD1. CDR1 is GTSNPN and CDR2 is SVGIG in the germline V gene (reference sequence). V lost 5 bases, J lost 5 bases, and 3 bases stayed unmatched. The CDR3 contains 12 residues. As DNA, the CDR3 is TGTGCCTGGGGACAGGGGGGGGACGAGCAGTACTTC. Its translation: CAWGQGGDEQYF.

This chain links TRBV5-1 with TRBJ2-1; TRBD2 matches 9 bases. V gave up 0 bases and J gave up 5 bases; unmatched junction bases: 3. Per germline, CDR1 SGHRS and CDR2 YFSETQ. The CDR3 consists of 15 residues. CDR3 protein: CASSLDLAGNNEQFF. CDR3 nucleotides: TGCGCCAGCAGCTTGGATCTAGCGGGAAACAATGAGCAGTTCTTC.

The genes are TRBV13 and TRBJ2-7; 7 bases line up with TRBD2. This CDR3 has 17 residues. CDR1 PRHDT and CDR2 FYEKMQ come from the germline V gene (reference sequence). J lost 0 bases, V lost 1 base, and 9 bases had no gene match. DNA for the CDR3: TGTGCCAGCAGCTTAGAAAGTCTAGCGGTAAGCTCCTACGAGCAGTACTTC. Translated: CASSLESLAVSSYEQYF. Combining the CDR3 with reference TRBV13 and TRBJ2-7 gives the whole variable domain AAGVIQSPRHLIKEKRETATLKCYPIPRHDTVYWYQQGPGQDPQFLISFYEKMQSDKGSIPDRFSAQQFSDYHSELNMSSLELGDSALYFCASSLESLAVSSYEQYFGPGTRLTVT.

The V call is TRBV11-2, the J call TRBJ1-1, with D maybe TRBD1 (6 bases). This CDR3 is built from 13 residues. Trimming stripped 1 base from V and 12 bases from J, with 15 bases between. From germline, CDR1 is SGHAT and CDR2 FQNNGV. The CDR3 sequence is CASSLGRRGVSFF. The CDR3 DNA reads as TGTGCCAGCAGCTTAGGGCGCAGGGGAGTCTCTTTCTTT.

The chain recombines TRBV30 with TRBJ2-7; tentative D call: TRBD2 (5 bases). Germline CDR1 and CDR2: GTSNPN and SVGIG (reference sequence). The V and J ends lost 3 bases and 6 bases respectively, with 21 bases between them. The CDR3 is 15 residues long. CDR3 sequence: CAWSHLGTSPSEQYF. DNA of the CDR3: TGTGCCTGGAGCCATTTGGGAACTAGTCCCTCCGAGCAGTACTTC. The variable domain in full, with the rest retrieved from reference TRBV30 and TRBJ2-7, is SQTIHQWPATLVQPVGSPLSLECTVEGTSNPNLYWYRQAAGRGLQLLFYSVGIGQISSEVPQNLSASRPQDRQFILSSKKLLLSDSGFYLCAWSHLGTSPSEQYFGPGTRLTVT.

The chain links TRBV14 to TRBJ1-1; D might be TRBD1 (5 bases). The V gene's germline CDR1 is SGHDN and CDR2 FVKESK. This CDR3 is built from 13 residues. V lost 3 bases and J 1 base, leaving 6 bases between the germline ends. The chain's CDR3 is CASSQGGNTEAFF. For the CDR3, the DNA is TGTGCCAGCAGCCAGGGGGGGAACACTGAAGCTTTCTTT. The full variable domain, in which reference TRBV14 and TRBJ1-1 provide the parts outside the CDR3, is EAGVTQFPSHSVIEKGQTVTLRCDPISGHDNLYWYRRVMGKEIKFLLHFVKESKQDESGMPNNRFLAERTGGTYSTLKVQPAELEDSGVYFCASSQGGNTEAFFGQGTRLTVV.

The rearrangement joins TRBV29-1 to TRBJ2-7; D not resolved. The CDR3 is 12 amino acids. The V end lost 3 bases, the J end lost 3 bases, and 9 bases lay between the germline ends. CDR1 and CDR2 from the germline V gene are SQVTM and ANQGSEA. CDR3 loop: CSVELASYEQYF. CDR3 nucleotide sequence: TGCAGCGTTGAGTTGGCCAGCTACGAGCAGTACTTC.

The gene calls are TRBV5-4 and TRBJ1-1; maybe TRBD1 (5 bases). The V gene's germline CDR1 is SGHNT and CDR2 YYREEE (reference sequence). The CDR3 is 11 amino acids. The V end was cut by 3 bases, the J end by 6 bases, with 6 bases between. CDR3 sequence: CASSSTAEAFF. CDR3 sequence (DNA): TGTGCCAGCAGCTCGACAGCTGAAGCTTTCTTT.

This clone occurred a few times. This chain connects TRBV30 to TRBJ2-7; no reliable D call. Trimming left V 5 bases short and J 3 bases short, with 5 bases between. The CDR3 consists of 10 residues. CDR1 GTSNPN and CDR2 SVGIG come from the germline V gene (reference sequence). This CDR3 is CAWGDYEQYF. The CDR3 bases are TGTGCCTGGGGAGACTACGAGCAGTACTTC.

CDR3 sequence: CASSQEGGSVANEQFF. CDR3 bases: TGCGCCAGCAGCCAAGAAGGGGGCTCCGTGGCAAATGAGCAGTTCTTC. The rearrangement joins TRBV4-1 to TRBJ2-1, with 7 bases aligning to TRBD1. Trimming took 0 bases from V and 7 from J; bases not matched to a gene: 9. The V gene's germline CDR1 is MGHRA and CDR2 YSYEKL. There are 16 residues in the CDR3.

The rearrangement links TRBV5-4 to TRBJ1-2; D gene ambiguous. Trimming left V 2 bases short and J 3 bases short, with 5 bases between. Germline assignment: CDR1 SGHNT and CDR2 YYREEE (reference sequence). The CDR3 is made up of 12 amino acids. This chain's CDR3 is CASSFPYYGYTF. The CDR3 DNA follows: TGTGCCAGCAGCTTCCCCTACTATGGCTACACCTTC.

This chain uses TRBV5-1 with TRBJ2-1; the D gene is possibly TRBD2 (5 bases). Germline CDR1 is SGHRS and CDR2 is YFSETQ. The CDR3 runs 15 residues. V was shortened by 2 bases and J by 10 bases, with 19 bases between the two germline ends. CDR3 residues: CASSFRRAVSGEQFF. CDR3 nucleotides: TGCGCCAGCAGCTTTCGCCGGGCCGTCTCGGGAGAGCAGTTCTTC.

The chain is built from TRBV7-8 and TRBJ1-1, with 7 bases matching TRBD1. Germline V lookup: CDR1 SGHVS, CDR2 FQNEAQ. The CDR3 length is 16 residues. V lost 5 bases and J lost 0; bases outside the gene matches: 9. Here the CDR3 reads CASSPRRQGMNTEAFF. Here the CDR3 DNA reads TGTGCCAGCAGCCCAAGGAGACAGGGAATGAACACTGAAGCTTTCTTT.

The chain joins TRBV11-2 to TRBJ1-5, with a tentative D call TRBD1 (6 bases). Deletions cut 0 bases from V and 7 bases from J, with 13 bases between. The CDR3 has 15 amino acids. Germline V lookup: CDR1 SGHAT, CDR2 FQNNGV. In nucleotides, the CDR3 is TGTGCCAGCAGCTTAGATAGCACAGGGTTCCAGCCCCAGCATTTT. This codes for CASSLDSTGFQPQHF.

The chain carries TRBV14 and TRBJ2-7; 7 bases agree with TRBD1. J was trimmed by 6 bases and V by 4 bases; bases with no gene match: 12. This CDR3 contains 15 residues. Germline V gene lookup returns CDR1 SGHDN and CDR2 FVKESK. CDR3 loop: CASSRESGRGIEQYF. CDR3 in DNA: TGTGCCAGCAGCCGAGAATCGGGCAGGGGGATCGAGCAGTACTTC.

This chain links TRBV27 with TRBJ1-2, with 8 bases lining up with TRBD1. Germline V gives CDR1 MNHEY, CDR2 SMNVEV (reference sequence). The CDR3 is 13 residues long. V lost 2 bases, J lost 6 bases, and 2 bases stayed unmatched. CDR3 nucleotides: TGTGCCAGCAGTTTACAGGGGGCAGATGGCTACACCTTC. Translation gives CASSLQGADGYTF.

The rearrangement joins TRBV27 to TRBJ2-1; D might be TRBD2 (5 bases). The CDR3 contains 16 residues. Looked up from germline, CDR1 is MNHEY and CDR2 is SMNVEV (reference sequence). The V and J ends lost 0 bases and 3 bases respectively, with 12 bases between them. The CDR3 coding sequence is TGTGCCAGCAGTTTATCCAGCGGAGATCTCTACAATGAGCAGTTCTTC. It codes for CASSLSSGDLYNEQFF.

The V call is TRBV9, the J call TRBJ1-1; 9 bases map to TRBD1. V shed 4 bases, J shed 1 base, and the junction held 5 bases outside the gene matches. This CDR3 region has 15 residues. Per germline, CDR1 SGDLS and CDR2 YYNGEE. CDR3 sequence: CASSPRQGENTEAFF. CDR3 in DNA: TGTGCCAGCAGCCCCCGACAGGGGGAGAACACTGAAGCTTTCTTT.